The 11 T cell receptor beta chains below all came from one sample that was sequenced in a study of blood T cell repertoires in COVID-19. The protocol was immunoSEQ multiplex PCR, while the TCRdb copy is restricted to in-frame clones and leaves out a portion. The repertoire holds roughly 110,000 clones, with 85% as singletons. Sequenced input: peripheral blood. The receptors originated from a human donor in a cohort sampled during active COVID-19.

The chain has TRBV6-5 and TRBJ1-1; D is unclear. Germline-derived CDR1 and CDR2 are MNHEY and SVGAGI. V shed 6 bases and J shed 0 bases, with 8 bases lying between them. The CDR3 runs to 13 residues. In DNA, the CDR3 is TGTGCCAGCAGATTTAGCTTGAACACTGAAGCTTTCTTT. Translation gives CASRFSLNTEAFF.

This chain connects TRBV12-3 or TRBV12-4 to TRBJ2-1; possible D gene TRBD1, 5 bases. Trimming took 6 bases from V and 3 from J, leaving 9 bases between them. The CDR3 contains 13 residues. CDR3 protein: CASRETGYNEQFF. The CDR3 DNA is TGTGCCAGCAGGGAAACAGGCTACAATGAGCAGTTCTTC.

The gene calls are TRBV9 and TRBJ2-7, with TRBD1 as a possible D gene (5 bases). This CDR3 has 14 residues. Trimming took off 4 bases at V and 5 bases at J, with 16 bases between the two ends. CDR1 SGDLS and CDR2 YYNGEE come from the germline V gene. The CDR3 DNA reads as TGTGCCAGCAGCCTTGACCCGGACAACCACGAGCAGTACTTC. This sequence encodes CASSLDPDNHEQYF.

This chain links TRBV27 with TRBJ1-5, with a tentative D call TRBD1 (6 bases). V shed 5 bases and J shed 7 bases, with 12 bases lying between them. The CDR3 extends over 13 amino acids. Per germline, CDR1 MNHEY and CDR2 SMNVEV (reference sequence). CDR3 sequence (DNA): TGTGCCAGCAGTACTCTTACAGGGCAGCCCCAGCATTTT. Protein sequence: CASSTLTGQPQHF.

The chain combines TRBV6-5 with TRBJ1-1, with D unresolved. CDR1 and CDR2 (germline): MNHEY, SVGAGI. This CDR3 region has 14 residues. Trimming removed 6 bases at V and 6 bases at J, with 17 bases between. The chain's CDR3 is CASSALGPQPEAFF. CDR3 DNA: TGTGCCAGCAGCGCCTTGGGCCCCCAACCTGAAGCTTTCTTT.

V gene TRBV11-1 combines with J gene TRBJ2-7; 7 bases agree with TRBD1. Germline CDR1 is SGHAT and CDR2 is FQDESV (reference sequence). The ends lost 5 bases at V and 6 bases at J; junction bases unmatched: 13. The CDR3 is 15 residues long. CDR3 in amino acids: CASSPTGRGGGEQYF. DNA of the CDR3: TGTGCCAGCAGCCCCACCGGGCGAGGGGGCGGCGAGCAGTACTTC.

The chain uses TRBV19 and TRBJ1-5; the match to TRBD1 covers 7 bases. CDR1 is LNHDA and CDR2 is SQIVND in the germline V gene (reference sequence). Unmatched junction bases numbered 9, after V lost 7 bases and J lost 3 bases. The CDR3 spans 15 residues. The CDR3 loop is CASNPHRGDNQPQHF. CDR3 sequence (DNA): TGTGCCAGTAACCCCCACAGGGGTGACAATCAGCCCCAGCATTTT. Complete variable domain (other parts from reference TRBV19 and TRBJ1-5): DGGITQSPKYLFRKEGQNVTLSCEQNLNHDAMYWYRQDPGQGLRLIYYSQIVNDFQKGDIAEGYSVSREKKESFPLTVTSAQKNPTAFYLCASNPHRGDNQPQHFGDGTRLSIL.

The chain couples TRBV10-3 to TRBJ2-3; 7 nucleotides match TRBD2. V dropped 11 bases and J dropped 0; count of bases not matched to a gene: 5. Germline V gene sequence: CDR1 ENHRY, CDR2 SYGVKD. This CDR3 is 13 amino acids long. DNA for the CDR3: TGTGCCGCAGCTAGCGGCAGCACAGATACGCAGTATTTT. Protein sequence: CAAASGSTDTQYF.

J is TRBJ2-2 and V is TRBV9, with 9 nucleotides matching TRBD1. The trim removed 4 bases at V and 0 bases at J, leaving 4 bases unmatched. In germline, CDR1 is SGDLS, CDR2 YYNGEE. The CDR3 is 16 amino acids. The DNA of the CDR3 is TGTGCCAGCAGCACAAGACAGGGGGCGAACACCGGGGAGCTGTTTTTT. Translating gives CASSTRQGANTGELFF.

V usage is TRBV7-3 and J usage is TRBJ2-3, with 9 nucleotides matching TRBD1. Unmatched junction bases numbered 7, after V lost 4 bases and J lost 2 bases. Per the germline V gene, CDR1 is SGHTA and CDR2 is FQGTGA. The CDR3 contains 16 residues. CDR3 in amino acids: CASSSGQGSPTDTQYF. DNA for the CDR3: TGTGCCAGCAGCTCTGGACAGGGGTCCCCCACAGATACGCAGTATTTT.

The table lists this clone with a few counts. The V and J genes are TRBV6-5 and TRBJ1-6; TRBD1 matches at 7 bases. Trimming took 4 bases from V and 10 from J; bases not matched to a gene: 13. Per the germline V gene, CDR1 is MNHEY and CDR2 is SVGAGI. The CDR3 is 16 amino acids. Written as DNA, the CDR3 is TGTGCCAGCAGTTTAACCGGGGACAGAGGCGGCTCACCCCTCCACTTT. Its translation is CASSLTGDRGGSPLHF.